This T cell receptor beta chain was sequenced during a study of response to subunit inactivated influenza vaccine. This clonotype was observed a handful of times. Its antigen is undetermined. The germline CDR1 and CDR2 sequences are MGHRA and YSYEKL. V shed 0 bases and J shed 5 bases, with 5 bases lying between them. CDR3 size: 12 residues. In TCRdb, the RT-PCR reads were re-called with MiXCR into one record per CDR3 protein. The table lists about 610,000 distinct CDR3 sequences, approximately 15% of them singletons. Study-wide findings and caveats: Each seasonal influenza vaccination recruits few new T cells, the authors suggested.

The clonotype originates from a man aged 45-65 years who received an inactivated influenza vaccine. J is TRBJ2-7 and V is TRBV4-1; TRBD1 might be the D (5 bases). The input for sequencing was PBMCs from blood, taken 12 days after vaccination. CDR3 protein: CASSQEGDEQYF. The CDR3 bases are TGCGCCAGCAGCCAAGAAGGGGACGAGCAGTACTTC.